This is a list of T cell receptor beta chains from one sample in a study of Ad26.COV2.S vaccination and SARS-CoV-2 variants. Assay: immunoSEQ multiplex PCR; the TCRdb copy retains only in-frame clones and omits some. Here the sample spans around 400,000 clones, 80% to 90% being singletons. Sequencing was performed on peripheral blood, taken in a trial of Ad26.COV2.S vaccine versus placebo. These TCRs come from a person aged 18-60 years who received the Ad26.COV2.S COVID-19 vaccine or a placebo. The CDR3 runs from the conserved cysteine through the conserved F or W. The D gene is left open where the match is weak. Not all rows give a size; the values are once, few, many and, for expanded clones, a class.

v_call	clone_size	j_call	d_call	cdr3_nt	cdr3_aa
TRBV6-5	.	TRBJ1-1	.	TGTGCCAGCAGCTTTATGAATGAAGCTTTCTTT	CASSFMNEAFF
TRBV19	few	TRBJ1-1	TRBD1	TGTGCCAGTAGCGACAGGGTGAACACTGAAGCTTTCTTT	CASSDRVNTEAFF
TRBV11-3	once	TRBJ1-6	.	TGTGCCAGCACCTACAGCGGGCAGGGAGGCTCACCCCTCCACTTT	CASTYSGQGGSPLHF
TRBV5-6	.	TRBJ1-4	.	TGTGCCAGCAGCTTAGACCGCCCGGGTGAAAAACTGTTTTTT	CASSLDRPGEKLFF
TRBV7-9	.	TRBJ2-5	.	TGTGCCAGCAGCTCTGGGTTCGGTGCGGAGACCCAGTACTTC	CASSSGFGAETQYF
TRBV5-6	.	TRBJ2-3	.	TGTGCCGCGGCCAGGGGTACCACAGATACGCAGTATTTT	CAAARGTTDTQYF
TRBV19	once	TRBJ1-2	TRBD1	TGTGCCAGTACCAAGGACAGGGTCAATGGCTACACCTTC	CASTKDRVNGYTF
TRBV19	many	TRBJ1-1	TRBD1	TGTGCCAGTAGTATTGGACAGGGCTACACTGAAGCTTTCTTT	CASSIGQGYTEAFF
TRBV18	.	TRBJ2-5	.	TGTGCCAGCTCACCAGGAAGCTGGGGGAGAGAGACCCAGTACTTC	CASSPGSWGRETQYF
TRBV7-3	.	TRBJ1-2	TRBD1	TGTGCCAGCAGCCCGGACAGGAACTATGGCTACACCTTC	CASSPDRNYGYTF
TRBV9	.	TRBJ2-5	.	TGTGCCAGCAGCCGTTCCAATACGGGGGCCAGGGAGACCCAGTACTTC	CASSRSNTGARETQYF
TRBV5-1	few	TRBJ2-1	TRBD1	TGCGCCAGCAGCTTGGGTACCGGGACAGGGAGGAACAATGAGCAGTTCTTC	CASSLGTGTGRNNEQFF
TRBV19	.	TRBJ2-1	.	TGTGCCAGTAGTACTTCGGACTCACTATTACACAATGAGCAGTTCTTC	CASSTSDSLLHNEQFF
TRBV19	.	TRBJ2-5	.	TGTGCCAGTAGTATAGACCAGGAAGAGACCCAGTACTTC	CASSIDQEETQYF
TRBV7-9	.	TRBJ1-2	TRBD1	TGTGCCAGCACCTCTGGACAGGGTAGCTATGGCTACACCTTC	CASTSGQGSYGYTF
TRBV4-2	.	TRBJ1-1	.	TGTGCCAGCAGCCAGCTATGGGGGGTGAACACTGAAGCTTTCTTT	CASSQLWGVNTEAFF
TRBV19	.	TRBJ2-7	.	TGTGCCAGTAGTATGGCGAGGGGCCTTTTCGACGAGCAGTACTTC	CASSMARGLFDEQYF
TRBV11-2	.	TRBJ1-2	.	TGTGCCAGCAGCTTAGTCACAGCCGCTAACTATGGCTACACCTTC	CASSLVTAANYGYTF
TRBV24-1	.	TRBJ1-3	.	TGTGCCACCAGTGACGGGGGATCTGGAAACACCATATATTTT	CATSDGGSGNTIYF
TRBV7-9	.	TRBJ2-1	.	TGTGCCAGCAGCTTAGATCAGAGAAAGTACAATGAGCAGTTCTTC	CASSLDQRKYNEQFF